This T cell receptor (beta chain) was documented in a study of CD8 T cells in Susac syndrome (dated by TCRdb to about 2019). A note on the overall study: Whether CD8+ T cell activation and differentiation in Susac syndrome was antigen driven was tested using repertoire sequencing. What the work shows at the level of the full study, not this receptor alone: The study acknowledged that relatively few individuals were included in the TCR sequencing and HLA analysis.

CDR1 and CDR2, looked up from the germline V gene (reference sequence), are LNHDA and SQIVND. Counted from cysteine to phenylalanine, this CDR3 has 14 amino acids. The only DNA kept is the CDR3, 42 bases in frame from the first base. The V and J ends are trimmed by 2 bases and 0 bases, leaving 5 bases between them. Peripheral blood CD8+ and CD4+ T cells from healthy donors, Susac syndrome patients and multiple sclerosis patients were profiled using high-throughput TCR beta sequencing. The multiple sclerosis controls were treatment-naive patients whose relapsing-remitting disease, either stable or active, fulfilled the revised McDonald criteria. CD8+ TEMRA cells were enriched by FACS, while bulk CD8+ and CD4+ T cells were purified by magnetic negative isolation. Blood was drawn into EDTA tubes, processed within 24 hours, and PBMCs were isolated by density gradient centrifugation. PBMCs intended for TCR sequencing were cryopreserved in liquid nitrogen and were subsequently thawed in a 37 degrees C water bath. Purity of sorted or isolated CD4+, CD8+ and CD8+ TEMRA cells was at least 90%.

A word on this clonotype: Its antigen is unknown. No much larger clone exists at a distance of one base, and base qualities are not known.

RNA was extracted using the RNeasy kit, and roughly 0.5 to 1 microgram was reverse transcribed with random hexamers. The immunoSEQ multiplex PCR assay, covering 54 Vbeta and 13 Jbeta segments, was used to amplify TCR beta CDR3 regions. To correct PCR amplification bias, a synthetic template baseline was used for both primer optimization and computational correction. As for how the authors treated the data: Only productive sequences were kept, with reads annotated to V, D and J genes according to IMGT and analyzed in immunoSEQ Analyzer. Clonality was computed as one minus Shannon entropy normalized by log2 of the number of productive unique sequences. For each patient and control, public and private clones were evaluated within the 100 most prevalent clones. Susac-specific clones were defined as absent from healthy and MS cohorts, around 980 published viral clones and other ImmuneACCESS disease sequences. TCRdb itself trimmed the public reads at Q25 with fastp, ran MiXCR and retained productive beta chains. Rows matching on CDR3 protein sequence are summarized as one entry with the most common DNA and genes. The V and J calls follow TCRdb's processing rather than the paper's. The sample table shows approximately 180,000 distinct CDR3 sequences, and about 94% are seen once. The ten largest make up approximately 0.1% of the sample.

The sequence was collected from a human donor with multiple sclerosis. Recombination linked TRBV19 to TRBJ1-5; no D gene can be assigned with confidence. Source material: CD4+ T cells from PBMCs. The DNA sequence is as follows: TGTGCCAGTAGTATATGGGATAGCAATCAGCCCCAGCATTTT. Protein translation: CASSIWDSNQPQHF.